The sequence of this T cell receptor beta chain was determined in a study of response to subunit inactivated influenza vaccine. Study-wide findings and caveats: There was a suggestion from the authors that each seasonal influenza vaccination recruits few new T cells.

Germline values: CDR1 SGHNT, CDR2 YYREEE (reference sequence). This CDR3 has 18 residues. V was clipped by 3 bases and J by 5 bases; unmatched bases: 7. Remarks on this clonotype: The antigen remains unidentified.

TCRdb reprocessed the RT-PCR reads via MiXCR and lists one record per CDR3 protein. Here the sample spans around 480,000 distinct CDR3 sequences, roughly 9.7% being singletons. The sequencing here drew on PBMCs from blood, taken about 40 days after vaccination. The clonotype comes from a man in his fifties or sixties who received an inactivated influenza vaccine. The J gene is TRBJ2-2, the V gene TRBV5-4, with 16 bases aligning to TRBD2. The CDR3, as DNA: TGTGCCAGCAGCTCGGGGACTAGCGGGGGGGCTCGGACCGGGGAGCTGTTTTTT. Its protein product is CASSSGTSGGARTGELFF.